This T cell receptor beta chain was sequenced in a study of T cell changes during pregnancy in multiple sclerosis. This table comes from immunoSEQ multiplex PCR, and its TCRdb copy is limited to in-frame clones, with some not included. The sample includes tens of thousands of clones, approximately 91% seen only once; the top ten take around 0.4%. V shed 4 bases and J 7 bases; nucleotides not matched to a gene: 3. This CDR3 is 12 amino acids long. In germline, CDR1 is GTSNPN, CDR2 SVGIG (reference sequence). Material: CD4+ T cells from peripheral blood mononuclear cells, obtained in the second trimester of pregnancy. This clonotype was obtained from a female donor with multiple sclerosis, enrolled in a pregnancy study. The chain employs TRBV30 and TRBJ1-2, with 10 positions matching TRBD1. The CDR3 nucleotides are TGTGCCTGGAACGGACAGGGGGGTGGCTACACCTTC. Protein product: CAWNGQGGGYTF.